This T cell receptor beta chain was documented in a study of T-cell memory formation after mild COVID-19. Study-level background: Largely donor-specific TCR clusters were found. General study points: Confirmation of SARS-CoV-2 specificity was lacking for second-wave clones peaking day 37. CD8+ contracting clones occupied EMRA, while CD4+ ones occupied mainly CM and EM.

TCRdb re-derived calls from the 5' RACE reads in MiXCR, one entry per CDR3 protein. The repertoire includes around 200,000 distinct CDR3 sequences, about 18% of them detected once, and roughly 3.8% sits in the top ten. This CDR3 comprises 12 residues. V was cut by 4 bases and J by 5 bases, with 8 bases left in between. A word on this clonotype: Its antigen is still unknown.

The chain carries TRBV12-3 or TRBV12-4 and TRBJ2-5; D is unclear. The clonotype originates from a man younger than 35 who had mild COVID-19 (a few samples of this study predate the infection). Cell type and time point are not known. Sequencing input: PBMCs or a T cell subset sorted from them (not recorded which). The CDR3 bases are TGTGCCAGCAGTTGGTCACGTGAGACCCAGTACTTC. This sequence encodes CASSWSRETQYF.